This T cell receptor (beta chain) was captured in a study of shared clonotypes between healthy human individuals. TCRdb's copy holds only in-frame clones and misses some; the assay was immunoSEQ multiplex PCR. Here the sample spans millions of clones, roughly nine tenths being singletons. About this clone itself: Within the sample, other DNA sequences also encode this same CDR3.

CD4+ cells yielded CD45RA+ naive and CD45RA-negative memory subsets. The CDR3 is 12 amino acids. CDR1 and CDR2 from the germline V gene are SEHNR and FQNEAQ (reference sequence). Trimming removed 1 base at V and 2 bases at J, with 2 bases between. Material: naive CD4+ T cells sorted from blood. Noted subset: CD45RA+ positively selected. J is TRBJ1-2 and V is TRBV7-9; no definite D call. The sequence derives from a man aged 18 to 30 in good health. CDR3: CASSLVNYGYTF. The CDR3 DNA follows: TGTGCCAGCAGCTTAGTCAACTATGGCTACACCTTC.